This T cell receptor beta chain derives from a study of T cell responses to AZD1222 COVID-19 vaccine. Regarding the study as a whole: Reportedly, nearly half the spike-specific TCRs target unmutated variant regions. Without day 14 samples, only post-peak T cell repertoires were studied. Donors, mostly white British, included more females; clonal diversity was possibly underestimated.

Germline V lookup: CDR1 KGHSH, CDR2 LQKENI. J was trimmed by 5 bases and V by 3 bases; bases with no gene match: 6. The CDR3 extends over 14 amino acids. In the case of this clone: The antigen is not known.

TCRdb's table, derived via immunoSEQ multiplex PCR, lists solely in-frame clones and lacks some. The sample lists about 60,000 clones; roughly 85% were seen once. This specimen consisted of peripheral blood, obtained on day 0 of MenACWY control vaccination. The receptor's source is an adult in good health. The genes are TRBV18 and TRBJ2-5, with 7 bases that match TRBD1. CDR3 residues: CASSPRGLQETQYF. In DNA, the CDR3 is TGTGCCAGCTCACCGAGGGGGCTGCAGGAGACCCAGTACTTC.